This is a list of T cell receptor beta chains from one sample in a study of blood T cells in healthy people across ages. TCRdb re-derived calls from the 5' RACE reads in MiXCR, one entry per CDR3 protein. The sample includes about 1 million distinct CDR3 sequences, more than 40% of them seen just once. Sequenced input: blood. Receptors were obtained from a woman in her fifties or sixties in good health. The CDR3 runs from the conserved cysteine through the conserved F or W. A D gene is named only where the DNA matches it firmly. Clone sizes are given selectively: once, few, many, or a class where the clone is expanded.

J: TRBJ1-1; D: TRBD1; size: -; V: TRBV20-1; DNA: TGCAGTGCCAGGGGGGAGAACACTGAAGCTTTCTTT; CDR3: CSARGENTEAFF
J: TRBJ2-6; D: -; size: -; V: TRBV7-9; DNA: TGTGCCAGCAGCTCTAGGGACACAACCCACTCTGGGGCCAACGTCCTGACTTTC; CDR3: CASSSRDTTHSGANVLTF
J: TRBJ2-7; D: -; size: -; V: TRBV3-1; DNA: TGTGCCAGCAGCCAAGTTGGTCTTGCCACCCCCCGCTCCTACAATGAGCAGTACTTC; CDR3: CASSQVGLATPRSYNEQYF
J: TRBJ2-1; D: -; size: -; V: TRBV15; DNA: TGTGCCACCAGCAGAGGTGGCTCCTACAATGAGCAGTTCTTC; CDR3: CATSRGGSYNEQFF
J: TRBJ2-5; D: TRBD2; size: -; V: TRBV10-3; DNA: TGTGCCATCAGCGGGACTAGCGGGAGTTCGGCGGAGCAGTACTTC; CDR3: CAISGTSGSSAEQYF
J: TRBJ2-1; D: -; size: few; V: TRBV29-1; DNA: TGCAGCGTTGGACTATCGAACAATGAGCAGTTCTTC; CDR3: CSVGLSNNEQFF
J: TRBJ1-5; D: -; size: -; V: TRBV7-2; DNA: TGTGCCAGCAGCTTAGCCGGGGCCAGCGCAAGCAATCAGCCCCAGCATTTT; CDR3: CASSLAGASASNQPQHF
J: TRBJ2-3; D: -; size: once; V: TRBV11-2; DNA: TGTGCCAGCAGCGCCCTAGGGGTAGGAGACACGCAGTATTTT; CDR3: CASSALGVGDTQYF
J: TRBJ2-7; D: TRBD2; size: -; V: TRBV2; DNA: TGTGCCGTCCAAATGGAGACTAGCGGTGCCTACGAGCAGTACTTC; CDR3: CAVQMETSGAYEQYF
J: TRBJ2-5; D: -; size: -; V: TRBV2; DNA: TGTGCCAGCGTGGAGGGGTGGCCAGGTGCAGAGACCCAGTACTTC; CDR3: CASVEGWPGAETQYF
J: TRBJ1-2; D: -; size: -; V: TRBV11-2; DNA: TGTGCCAGCAGCTCCAACAATAACTATGGCTACACCTTC; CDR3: CASSSNNNYGYTF
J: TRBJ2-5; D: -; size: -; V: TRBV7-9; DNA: TGTGCCAGCAGCTCCGCGCAGTTTCAAGAGACCCAGTACTTC; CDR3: CASSSAQFQETQYF
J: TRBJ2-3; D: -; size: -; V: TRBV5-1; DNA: TGCGCCAGCAGCACGAGGGCTCTGACAGATACGCAGTATTTT; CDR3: CASSTRALTDTQYF
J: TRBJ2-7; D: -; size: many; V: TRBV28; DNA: TGTGCCAGCAGTGATACCGCCGACGAGCAGTACTTC; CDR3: CASSDTADEQYF
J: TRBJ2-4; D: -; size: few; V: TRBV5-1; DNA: TGCGCCAGCAGCTTCGAAAACATTCAGTACTTC; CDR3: CASSFENIQYF
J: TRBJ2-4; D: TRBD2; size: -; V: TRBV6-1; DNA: TGTGCCAGCAGCAAGACTAGCCCCCTGGTTGAGCAGTACTTC; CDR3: CASSKTSPLVEQYF
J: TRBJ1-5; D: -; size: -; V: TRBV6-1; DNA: TGTGCCAGCAGTGTAACCGCTAGGCAGCCCCAGCATTTT; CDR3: CASSVTARQPQHF
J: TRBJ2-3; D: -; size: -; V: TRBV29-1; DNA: TGCAGCGCCGCTCGGGGCACAGATACGCAGTATTTT; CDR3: CSAARGTDTQYF
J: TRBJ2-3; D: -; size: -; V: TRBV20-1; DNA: TGCAGTGCTAGTGGGCGGATGAGGTCCACAGATACGCAGTATTTT; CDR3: CSASGRMRSTDTQYF
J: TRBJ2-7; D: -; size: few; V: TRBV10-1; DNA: TGCGCCAGCAGTGAATCCGGGACTCTGCTCTACGAGCAGTACTTC; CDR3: CASSESGTLLYEQYF
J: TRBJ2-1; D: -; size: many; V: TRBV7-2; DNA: TGTGCCAGCAGCTCCCACAATGAGCAGTTCTTC; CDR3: CASSSHNEQFF
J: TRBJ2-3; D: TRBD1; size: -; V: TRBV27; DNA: TGTGCCAGCAGCGTACAGGGGGTACCCACAGATACGCAGTATTTT; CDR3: CASSVQGVPTDTQYF
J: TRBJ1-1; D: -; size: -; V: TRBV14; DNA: TGTGCCAGCAGCCAAGAAACGGGCAGTGAAGCTTTCTTT; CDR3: CASSQETGSEAFF
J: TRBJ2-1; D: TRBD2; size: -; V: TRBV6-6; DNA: TGTGCCAGCAGTAGACCCGTAGCGGGAGCTTCTGGGAATGAGCAGTTCTTC; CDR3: CASSRPVAGASGNEQFF
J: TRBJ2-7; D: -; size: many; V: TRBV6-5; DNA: TGTGCCAGCAGTTACGGGGCGGCCTACGAGCAGTACTTC; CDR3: CASSYGAAYEQYF
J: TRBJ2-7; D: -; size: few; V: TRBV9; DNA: TGTGCCAGCAGCGTAGCGCCGGGCCGTACCTACGAGCAGTACTTC; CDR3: CASSVAPGRTYEQYF